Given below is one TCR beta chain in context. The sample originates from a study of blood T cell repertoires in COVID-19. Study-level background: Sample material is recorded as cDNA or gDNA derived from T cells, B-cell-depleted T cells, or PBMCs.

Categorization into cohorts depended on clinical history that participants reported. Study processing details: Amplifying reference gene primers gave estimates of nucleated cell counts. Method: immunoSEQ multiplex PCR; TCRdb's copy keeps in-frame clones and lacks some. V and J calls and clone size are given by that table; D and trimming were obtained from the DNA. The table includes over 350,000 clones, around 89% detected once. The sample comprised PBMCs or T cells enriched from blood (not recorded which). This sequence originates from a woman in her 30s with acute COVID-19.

CDR3 in amino acids: CASSSAGTSDLDTQYF. For the CDR3, the DNA is TGCGCCAGCAGCTCCGCCGGGACTAGCGACCTAGATACGCAGTATTTT. The chain has TRBV5-1 and TRBJ2-3; 10 bases line up with TRBD2. The CDR3 consists of 16 residues. Per the germline V gene, CDR1 is SGHRS and CDR2 is YFSETQ. The V and J ends lost 3 bases and 5 bases, in that order; junction bases with no gene match: 9.